These 27 T cell receptor beta chains came from one sample sequenced in a study of human T cells and chemical hapten exposure. Each CDR3 protein gets one entry after TCRdb re-called the RACE reads with MiXCR. The table lists about 180,000 distinct CDR3 sequences, roughly 30% of them singletons, with nearly 3% in the top ten. Time point specified: pre-sensitization, week 0. The treatment here: therapeutic diphenylcyclopropenone sensitization with weekly scalp DPC. The sequences come from whole blood, collected in connection with sensitization to the hapten diphenylcyclopropenone (DPC). These receptors all stem from a woman aged 25 to 45 with alopecia areata. Some clones in this sample may be carry-over from other donors' samples.

This rearrangement joins TRBV6-1 to TRBJ2-3; 7 positions match TRBD2. Germline-derived CDR1 and CDR2 are MNHNS and SASEGT. CDR3 length: 15 residues. Germline trimming cut 4 bases from V and 4 bases from J; bases unmatched to any gene: 8. CDR3 protein: CASSGGGEGPDTQYF. For the CDR3, the DNA is TGTGCCAGCAGTGGGGGGGGAGAGGGCCCAGATACGCAGTATTTT.

The table lists this clonotype with a few counts. The chain links TRBV7-2 to TRBJ2-3, with 11 bases fitting TRBD2. J lost 6 bases, V lost 1 base, and 6 bases had no gene match. The V gene's germline CDR1 is SGHTA and CDR2 FQGNSA. The CDR3 has 16 amino acids. CDR3 sequence (DNA): TGTGCCAGCAGCTTAGTAGTAGCGGGGGGGGCGGATACGCAGTATTTT. This translates into CASSLVVAGGADTQYF.

This clonotype turned up a few times. The rearrangement uses TRBV7-9 and TRBJ1-1; the D is unclear. This CDR3 spans 13 amino acids. Germline lookup yields CDR1 SEHNR and CDR2 FQNEAQ (reference sequence). V was clipped by 5 bases and J by 6 bases, with 13 bases between them. For the CDR3, the DNA is TGTGCCAGCAGCCGAGAGTACCTTCCTGAAGCTTTCTTT. Translation gives CASSREYLPEAFF.

This clonotype was recorded a few times. The chain has TRBV6-2 or TRBV6-3 and TRBJ2-1, with a weak D call TRBD2 (5 bases). Germline V lookup: CDR1 MNHEY, CDR2 SVGEGT. The CDR3 is 14 amino acids. The ends were cut back, 11 bases at V and 7 bases at J, with 21 bases in the middle. CDR3 bases: TGTGCCTCCCGCCCCAGCGGAACAAGGAATGAGCAGTTCTTC. Its protein is CASRPSGTRNEQFF.

This clonotype was detected only a few times. The V call is TRBV6-6, the J call TRBJ1-1, with a tentative D call TRBD1 (5 bases). V lost 6 bases, J lost 5 bases, and 16 bases lay in between. The CDR3 extends over 14 amino acids. The germline gives CDR1 MNHNY, CDR2 SVGAGI (reference sequence). The CDR3 DNA is TGTGCCAGCAGAGTAAGGGGTCGGTGGACTGAAGCTTTCTTT. Amino acids: CASRVRGRWTEAFF.

The chain has TRBV29-1 and TRBJ2-1, with 10 positions matching TRBD2. V lost 2 bases, J lost 9 bases, and 1 base stayed unmatched. The length of the CDR3 is 12 residues. CDR1 is SQVTM, CDR2 ANQGSEA, per germline. The CDR3 DNA reads TGCAGCGTTGAACTAGCGGGAGTTGAGCAGTTCTTC. Protein sequence: CSVELAGVEQFF.

Only a few counts were recorded for this clonotype. The chain has TRBV28 and TRBJ1-1, with TRBD1 matching 7 bases. CDR3 length: 13 residues. The germline V gene has CDR1 MDHEN and CDR2 SYDVKM. The V segment lost 8 bases and the J segment 4 bases; nucleotides outside the gene matches: 7. The CDR3 DNA is TGTGCCAGCCGACAGGGAGGGGGCACTGAAGCTTTCTTT. Translating gives CASRQGGGTEAFF.

The rearrangement uses TRBV5-6 and TRBJ2-1, with D perhaps TRBD2 (5 bases). V gave up 4 bases and J gave up 4 bases, with 15 bases separating them. Germline V gene sequence: CDR1 SGHDT, CDR2 YYEEEE. The CDR3 contains 15 residues. CDR3 protein: CASSLTRLAYNEQFF. For the CDR3, the DNA is TGTGCCAGCAGCCTAACTAGACTTGCGTACAATGAGCAGTTCTTC.

V gene TRBV4-2 combines with J gene TRBJ1-4; 10 bases match TRBD1. Looked up from germline, CDR1 is LGHNA and CDR2 is YNFKEQ. The ends lost 1 base at V and 6 bases at J; junction bases unmatched: 11. This CDR3 is 18 amino acids long. The CDR3 protein is CASSQGRISTGGDEKLFF. In nucleotides, the CDR3 is TGTGCCAGCAGCCAAGGCCGGATTTCGACAGGGGGCGATGAAAAACTGTTTTTT.

The chain uses TRBV10-3 and TRBJ1-1; perhaps TRBD1 as D (5 bases). The germline CDR1 and CDR2 sequences are ENHRY and SYGVKD. This CDR3 has 12 amino acids. Trimming removed 5 bases at V and 1 base at J, with 5 bases between. This CDR3 reads CAISTGNTEAFF. The CDR3 DNA follows: TGTGCCATCAGTACAGGGAACACTGAAGCTTTCTTT.

This clonotype was seen only a few times. The V and J genes are TRBV27 and TRBJ2-3; 8 bases agree with TRBD1. This CDR3 is built from 14 residues. Per the germline V gene, CDR1 is MNHEY and CDR2 is SMNVEV (reference sequence). J lost 4 bases, V lost 5 bases, and 5 bases had no gene match. In DNA, the CDR3 is TGTGCCAGCAGTCGGGACAGGCAGGCAGATACGCAGTATTTT. As protein: CASSRDRQADTQYF.

The chain couples TRBV29-1 to TRBJ2-1; D assignment may be TRBD1 or TRBD2 (5 bases each). The CDR3 loop spans 14 amino acids. V shed 4 bases and J shed 9 bases, with 19 bases lying between them. Germline V gives CDR1 SQVTM, CDR2 ANQGSEA. Here the CDR3 reads CSVAVRAGSSEQFF. CDR3 DNA: TGCAGCGTTGCCGTGAGGGCAGGGTCGAGTGAGCAGTTCTTC.

This sequence joins TRBV12-3 or TRBV12-4 and TRBJ2-7; tentatively, D is TRBD1 or TRBD2 (6 bases each). CDR3 length equals 15 residues. Between the trimmed V and J ends, which lost 4 bases and 7 bases, there was a span of 20 bases. The chain's CDR3 is CASSWEVAGHGEQYF. The CDR3 DNA is TGTGCCAGCAGTTGGGAGGTTGCGGGACACGGAGAGCAGTACTTC.

This clonotype turned up a few times. The rearrangement joins TRBV29-1 to TRBJ1-2; TRBD1 aligns across 8 bases. Germline CDR1 reads SQVTM; CDR2 reads ANQGSEA. The CDR3 consists of 14 residues. V dropped 7 bases and J dropped 5; count of bases not matched to a gene: 12. The CDR3 DNA reads as TGCAGCGGAGGGGGAGGACAGGGTGGTTATGGCTACACCTTC. Protein: CSGGGGQGGYGYTF.

This clonotype came up a few times. This sequence joins TRBV28 and TRBJ2-1, with D perhaps matching TRBD1 (5 bases). Germline lookup yields CDR1 MDHEN and CDR2 SYDVKM. The CDR3 totals 13 residues. The V end lost 6 bases, the J end lost 6 bases, and 12 bases lay between the germline ends. The CDR3, as DNA: TGTGCCAGCAGAGCAACAGGTTCCAATGAGCAGTTCTTC. It yields the protein CASRATGSNEQFF.

This clonotype was detected only a few times. This sequence joins TRBV28 and TRBJ1-1; TRBD1 might be the D (6 bases). Germline V gene lookup returns CDR1 MDHEN and CDR2 SYDVKM. This CDR3 has 12 residues. V lost 4 bases and J 9 bases, leaving 12 bases between the germline ends. As DNA, the CDR3 is TGTGCCAGCAGTTCCCTGACAGGAAAAGCTTTCTTT. This gives the protein CASSSLTGKAFF.

This chain uses TRBV11-3 with TRBJ1-6; TRBD1 aligns across 7 bases. CDR1 is SGHNT and CDR2 is YENEEA in the germline V gene. V dropped 0 bases and J dropped 6; count of bases not matched to a gene: 5. The CDR3 consists of 16 residues. The DNA for the CDR3 is TGTGCCAGCAGCTTAGATCCTCAGGGGGTTAATTCACCCCTCCACTTT. Translating it yields CASSLDPQGVNSPLHF.

This clonotype showed up just a few times. The CDR3 spells CASRSGQGAREAKNIQYF. CDR3 nucleotide sequence: TGCGCCAGCAGGTCGGGACAGGGGGCCCGAGAAGCCAAAAACATTCAGTACTTC. V is TRBV5-1 and J is TRBJ2-4, with 12 positions matching TRBD1. CDR3 length equals 18 residues. The V segment lost 5 bases and the J segment 0 bases; nucleotides outside the gene matches: 9. Germline-derived CDR1 and CDR2 are SGHRS and YFSETQ.

The chain has TRBV10-3 and TRBJ2-1; D uncertain. The V end was cut by 0 bases, the J end by 0 bases, with 3 bases between. CDR1 is ENHRY and CDR2 is SYGVKD in the germline V gene. This CDR3 contains 14 residues. Here the CDR3 DNA reads TGTGCCATCAGTGAGTCTCGCTCCTACAATGAGCAGTTCTTC. Its protein product is CAISESRSYNEQFF.

The V call is TRBV30, the J call TRBJ2-3; D ambiguous. The length of the CDR3 is 11 residues. Trimming stripped 0 bases from V and 6 bases from J, with 4 bases between. Germline loops: CDR1 GTSNPN, CDR2 SVGIG (reference sequence). CDR3 amino acids: CAWSVQDTQYF. DNA for the CDR3: TGTGCCTGGAGTGTCCAGGATACGCAGTATTTT. Filled out from reference TRBV30 and TRBJ2-3, the complete variable domain reads SQTIHQWPATLVQPVGSPLSLECTVEGTSNPNLYWYRQAAGRGLQLLFYSVGIGQISSEVPQNLSASRPQDRQFILSSKKLLLSDSGFYLCAWSVQDTQYFGPGTRLTVL.

This clonotype appeared a few times. This rearrangement joins TRBV12-3 or TRBV12-4 to TRBJ2-4; 7 bases fit TRBD2. Unmatched junction bases numbered 13, after V lost 5 bases and J lost 6 bases. The CDR3 is 16 residues long. Written as DNA, the CDR3 is TGTGCCAGCAGTACCGGAGCTAGCGGACCTAGAAACATTCAGTACTTC. Its protein product is CASSTGASGPRNIQYF.

The chain employs TRBV29-1 and TRBJ2-1; 10 bases are shared with TRBD2. From germline, CDR1 is SQVTM and CDR2 ANQGSEA. This CDR3 comprises 14 residues. V dropped 6 bases and J dropped 7; count of bases not matched to a gene: 9. CDR3 protein: CSVAPGTSVNEQFF. DNA for the CDR3: TGCAGCGTGGCCCCCGGGACTAGCGTAAATGAGCAGTTCTTC.

This clonotype has a handful of counts. The chain recombines TRBV4-3 with TRBJ2-3; 8 positions match TRBD2. Losses at the gene ends were 1 base for V and 3 bases for J; bases not matched to a gene: 6. Germline V CDR1 and CDR2: LGHNA, YSLEER. This CDR3 contains 16 residues. The chain's CDR3 is CASSQGTSKSTDTQYF. CDR3 sequence (DNA): TGCGCCAGCAGCCAAGGGACTAGCAAATCGACAGATACGCAGTATTTT.

This chain links TRBV7-2 with TRBJ2-1, with 9 bases lining up with TRBD1. Losses at the gene ends were 4 bases for V and 8 bases for J; bases not matched to a gene: 6. CDR3 size: 14 residues. In germline, CDR1 is SGHTA, CDR2 FQGNSA. The CDR3 region is CASSSWGTGYEQFF. The CDR3 DNA reads as TGTGCCAGCAGCTCGTGGGGGACAGGGTATGAGCAGTTCTTC.

The chain uses TRBV18 and TRBJ1-1; 8 bases are a match to TRBD1. V lost 5 bases to trimming and J lost 5 bases; unmatched junction nucleotides: 10. This CDR3 comprises 15 residues. CDR1 and CDR2 (germline): KGHSH, LQKENI. CDR3 sequence: CASSNRDRQGTEAFF. Here the CDR3 DNA reads TGTGCCAGCTCAAATCGGGACCGACAGGGGACTGAAGCTTTCTTT.

This chain connects TRBV7-2 to TRBJ2-7; tentative D call: TRBD2 (6 bases). The V gene lost 1 base and the J gene lost 1 base, with 11 bases spanning the gap. From germline, CDR1 is SGHTA and CDR2 FQGNSA. The CDR3 sequence is 15 residues long. The CDR3, as DNA: TGTGCCAGCAGCTTAGTCCGGCGGGGTTCCTACGAGCAGTACTTC. Protein product: CASSLVRRGSYEQYF.

This clonotype turned up a few times. The chain employs TRBV30 and TRBJ2-1, with 11 bases identical to TRBD2. Germline lookup yields CDR1 GTSNPN and CDR2 SVGIG (reference sequence). The V gene end was trimmed by 5 bases and the J gene end by 2 bases; junction bases not matched to a gene: 2. The CDR3 consists of 14 residues. The CDR3 loop is CAWELAGAYNEQFF. CDR3 DNA sequence: TGTGCCTGGGAACTAGCGGGAGCCTACAATGAGCAGTTCTTC.